The 18 T cell receptor beta chains in this list originate from one sample, sequenced in a study of cytomegalovirus exposure and HLA in healthy donors. Primers: 60 Vbeta forward and 13 Jbeta reverse. Using immunoSEQ multiplex PCR, the repertoire was profiled, and TCRdb retains in-frame clones only, with some absent. The sample has 150,000 to 200,000 clones, roughly 72% seen once. The sequencing sample was made of PBMCs. These receptors were obtained from a woman aged 25 to 39 in good health and CMV-seropositive.

CDR3 protein: CASRTTGKTEAFF. DNA for the CDR3: TGTGCCAGCAGGACAACAGGGAAAACTGAAGCTTTCTTT. V and J are TRBV28 and TRBJ1-1; possibly TRBD1 for D (6 bases). Germline V lookup: CDR1 MDHEN, CDR2 SYDVKM. Trimming took off 6 bases at V and 5 bases at J, with 13 bases between the two ends. The CDR3 covers 13 residues.

V usage is TRBV23-1 and J usage is TRBJ1-1; 7 bases agree with TRBD1. TRBV23-1 is treated as an ORF (open reading frame) with a function not yet certain. The CDR3 covers 15 residues. V was pared by 2 bases and J by 5 bases, with 8 bases of the junction left unmatched. In DNA, the CDR3 is TGCGCCAGCAGTCAAGGTTCGCCAGGGGGGACTGAAGCTTTCTTT. It is translated as CASSQGSPGGTEAFF.

V is TRBV27 and J is TRBJ2-1, with a possible D match to TRBD1 (5 bases). CDR1 and CDR2 (germline): MNHEY, SMNVEV (reference sequence). With 3 bases removed from V and 9 bases from J, the gap between germline ends came to 15 bases. The CDR3 is made up of 14 amino acids. The DNA for the CDR3 is TGTGCCAGCAGTTTTAGGGGCCGTAAATTTGAGCAGTTCTTC. Encoded protein: CASSFRGRKFEQFF.

This clone was detected once. Written as DNA, the CDR3 is TGTGCCAGCAGCGGATTACAGGGGCCCCAGTACTTC. Translation gives CASSGLQGPQYF. The rearrangement uses TRBV5-4 and TRBJ2-5; 7 bases align to TRBD1. Germline V gene data show CDR1 as SGHNT and CDR2 as YYREEE (reference sequence). This CDR3 is built from 12 residues. J lost 9 bases, V lost 4 bases, and 6 bases had no gene match. The full variable domain, completed using reference TRBV5-4 and TRBJ2-5, is ETGVTQSPTHLIKTRGQQVTLRCSSQSGHNTVSWYQQALGQGPQFIFQYYREEENGRGNFPPRFSGLQFPNYSSELNVNALELDDSALYLCASSGLQGPQYFGPGTRLLVL.

The chain carries TRBV19 and TRBJ1-1, with TRBD1 as a possible D gene (6 bases). Germline CDR1 and CDR2: LNHDA and SQIVND (reference sequence). This CDR3 is 15 amino acids long. V was trimmed by 5 bases and J by 11 bases, leaving 24 bases between them. CDR3 DNA: TGTGCCAGTAGTCCCCCCCGGGACACGAGGGTTGGCGCTTTCTTT. Protein product: CASSPPRDTRVGAFF.

J is TRBJ1-2 and V is TRBV21-1; TRBD1, the table's D call, was not compared with the DNA. TRBV21-1 counts as a pseudogene. This CDR3 contains 15 residues. The CDR3 coding sequence is TGTGCCAGCAGCAAAGTGATTGGGCAGGGGGGTGGCTACACCTTC. It translates to CASSKVIGQGGGYTF.

The CDR3 DNA follows: TGTGCCAGCAGGGCGGGACCTTATAATTCACCCCTCCACTTT. Translation: CASRAGPYNSPLHF. This chain joins TRBV6-1 and TRBJ1-6; D is possibly TRBD1 (5 bases). This CDR3 has 14 residues. V lost 6 bases, J lost 4 bases, and 10 bases lay in between. Germline V gene data show CDR1 as MNHNS and CDR2 as SASEGT.

This chain links TRBV7-9 with TRBJ1-2; the D is unclear. This CDR3 is 12 amino acids long. V was clipped by 1 base and J by 6 bases, with 6 bases between them. Germline V gene data show CDR1 as SEHNR and CDR2 as FQNEAQ (reference sequence). CDR3 loop: CASSLDENGYTF. CDR3 nucleotide sequence: TGTGCCAGCAGCTTAGATGAGAATGGCTACACCTTC.

The chain joins TRBV5-6 to TRBJ1-2; 8 positions agree with TRBD1. Trimming cost V 3 bases and J 8 bases; bases outside gene matches: 6. This CDR3 region has 13 residues. Germline V gene lookup returns CDR1 SGHDT and CDR2 YYEEEE. CDR3 in DNA: TGTGCCAGCAGCTCCGATGGGACAGGCGGCTACACCTTC. Translating it yields CASSSDGTGGYTF. Looking up the rest from reference TRBV5-6 and TRBJ1-2 gives the full variable domain: DAGVTQSPTHLIKTRGQQVTLRCSPKSGHDTVSWYQQALGQGPQFIFQYYEEEERQRGNFPDRFSGHQFPNYSSELNVNALLLGDSALYLCASSSDGTGGYTFGSGTRLTVV.

The CDR3 DNA sequence: TGTGCCAGCAGGAGGGACAGGGTTTATGAAAAACTGTTTTTT. Translation gives CASRRDRVYEKLFF. This rearrangement joins TRBV2 to TRBJ1-4, with TRBD1 identical over 9 bases. The germline V gene encodes CDR1 SNHLY and CDR2 FYNNEI. The CDR3 loop spans 14 amino acids. V lost 6 bases and J lost 6; bases outside the gene matches: 5. Full variable domain (outside the CDR3, taken from reference TRBV2 and TRBJ1-4): EPEVTQTPSHQVTQMGQEVILRCVPISNHLYFYWYRQILGQKVEFLVSFYNNEISEKSEIFDDQFSVERPDGSNFTLKIRSTKLEDSAMYFCASRRDRVYEKLFFGSGTQLSVL.

The V call is TRBV11-2, the J call TRBJ2-6, with unresolved D. CDR1 and CDR2 (germline): SGHAT, FQNNGV. This CDR3 has 15 amino acids. V was cut by 0 bases and J by 2 bases, with 5 bases left in between. The CDR3 spells CASSLDPAGANVLTF. CDR3 nucleotides: TGTGCCAGCAGCTTAGATCCGGCTGGGGCCAACGTCCTGACTTTC. The full variable domain, its missing parts supplied by reference TRBV11-2 and TRBJ2-6, is EAGVAQSPRYKIIEKRQSVAFWCNPISGHATLYWYQQILGQGPKLLIQFQNNGVVDDSQLPKDRFSAERLKGVDSTLKIQPAKLEDSAVYLCASSLDPAGANVLTFGAGSRLTVL.

The sample holds a few counts of this clone. The chain uses TRBV6-1 and TRBJ1-4; a possible D gene is TRBD1 (6 bases). The CDR3 length is 18 residues. CDR1 is MNHNS and CDR2 is SASEGT in the germline V gene. Trimming took off 2 bases at V and 3 bases at J, with 19 bases between the two ends. The CDR3 DNA sequence: TGTGCCAGCAGTGAAACACCTTCACTCCGGACAGCTAATGAAAAACTGTTTTTT. This encodes CASSETPSLRTANEKLFF.

The rearrangement joins TRBV29-1 to TRBJ1-2; TRBD1 agrees at 7 bases. Per germline, CDR1 SQVTM and CDR2 ANQGSEA. J was trimmed by 2 bases and V by 3 bases; bases with no gene match: 12. The CDR3 runs 16 residues. The chain's CDR3 is CSVDIPGQAGNYGYTF. Here the CDR3 DNA reads TGCAGCGTTGACATCCCCGGACAGGCGGGCAACTATGGCTACACCTTC.

In this sample, this clone turned up once. The chain links TRBV29-1 to TRBJ2-3; 9 bases match TRBD1. The CDR3 extends over 14 amino acids. Germline loops: CDR1 SQVTM, CDR2 ANQGSEA. With 5 bases clipped from V and 6 bases from J, the junction kept 9 bases outside the gene matches. DNA of the CDR3: TGCAGCGTTAAGGGAACAGGGGGCATGGATACGCAGTATTTT. Its protein is CSVKGTGGMDTQYF.

This rearrangement joins TRBV11-1 to TRBJ1-5, with D possibly TRBD1 on 6 matching bases. V was trimmed by 6 bases and J by 7 bases, leaving 16 bases between them. Germline CDR1 SGHAT, CDR2 FQDESV (reference sequence). The CDR3 runs 14 residues. The CDR3 sequence: CASSTDRRIQPQHF. The DNA for the CDR3 is TGTGCCAGCAGTACAGACAGGAGGATACAGCCCCAGCATTTT.

This clone has a handful of counts. This rearrangement joins TRBV5-8 to TRBJ2-7, with a weak D call TRBD1 (6 bases). V dropped 1 base and J dropped 2 bases, with 13 bases sitting between them. The CDR3 consists of 15 residues. The germline CDR1 and CDR2 sequences are SGHTS and YDEGEE. The CDR3 is CASSLQGTKAYEQYF. The CDR3 DNA follows: TGTGCCAGCAGCTTGCAGGGGACAAAAGCCTACGAGCAGTACTTC.

A single count supports this clone. The rearrangement joins TRBV18 to TRBJ2-7; D might be TRBD1 (6 bases). This CDR3 comprises 14 residues. The germline V gene has CDR1 KGHSH and CDR2 LQKENI. V lost 6 bases and J lost 7, with 19 bases in between. The DNA of the CDR3 is TGTGCCAGCTCCCGGGACAAGGGCCTCGGGGAGCAGTACTTC. As protein: CASSRDKGLGEQYF.

The chain couples TRBV7-2 to TRBJ2-4, with a possible D match to TRBD1 (6 bases). Per germline, CDR1 SGHTA and CDR2 FQGNSA. V was clipped by 1 base and J by 8 bases, with 12 bases between them. There are 14 residues in the CDR3. CDR3 sequence reads: CASSLDRVSDIQYF. CDR3 in DNA: TGTGCCAGCAGCTTAGACAGGGTTTCGGACATTCAGTACTTC.